This TCR beta chain came from a study of T cell changes during pregnancy in multiple sclerosis. Profiling relied on immunoSEQ multiplex PCR, and the TCRdb table lists in-frame clones only, not all of them. The repertoire consists of 30,000 to 40,000 clones, with about 87% occurring once and the leading ten covering roughly 3.5%. Germline CDR1 LGHNA, CDR2 YSLEER. The CDR3 is 14 residues long. V dropped 0 bases and J dropped 8; count of bases not matched to a gene: 4. The chain links TRBV4-3 to TRBJ1-1, with 9 bases aligning to TRBD1. The specimen comprised CD8+ T cells from peripheral blood mononuclear cells, sampled in the third trimester of pregnancy. The source of this sequence is a female donor with multiple sclerosis, enrolled in a pregnancy study. CDR3 sequence reads: CASSQDQQGAEAFF. The CDR3 nucleotides read TGCGCCAGCAGCCAAGACCAACAGGGGGCGGAAGCTTTCTTT.